This T cell receptor (beta chain) originates from a study of OX40 agonist ivuxolimab in advanced cancers. Study information: An anti-OX40 (CD134) antibody with agonistic activity, ivuxolimab, was administered to patients.

CDR3 length: 16 residues. Germline CDR1 KGHSH, CDR2 LQKENI. The trim removed 6 bases at V and 2 bases at J, leaving 7 bases unmatched. Only in-frame clones appear in the TCRdb table, and some are missing; sequencing was by immunoSEQ multiplex PCR. Seen here are more than 20,000 clones, approximately 89% observed once, and the top ten hold around 16%. The rearrangement uses TRBV18 and TRBJ2-7; 13 bases line up with TRBD2. The material sequenced was CD4+ or CD8+ T cells sorted from blood, taken in a trial of the OX40 agonist ivuxolimab. The sequence was obtained from an adult with an advanced solid tumor such as melanoma, head and neck, liver or kidney cancer. The DNA for the CDR3 is TGTGCCAGCTCCGGTGGTGGGACTAGCGGGACCTACGAGCAGTACTTC. Its protein product is CASSGGGTSGTYEQYF.